What follows are 7 T cell receptor beta chains derived from one specimen sequenced in a study of shared clonotypes between healthy human individuals (dated by TCRdb to between 2020 and 2021). The method was the immunoSEQ multiplex PCR assay. Held by TCRdb, this immuneACCESS table contains in-frame sequences only and omits some clones. Under half of the omission traces to an unresolved V gene where checked; the cause of the rest is unknown. The sample table lists some 2,000,000 clones, about 95% of them with a count of one. Of the sample, 0.13% is held by the ten largest clones. Sequenced input: naive CD4+ T cells sorted from blood. The cell subset or site label of this sample denotes: CD45RA+ positively selected. The receptors shown here come from a young man in good health.

This chain links TRBV4-1 with TRBJ2-7, with D unresolved. Trimming pared 4 bases from V and 3 bases from J, leaving 10 bases between. There are 13 residues in the CDR3. Looked up from germline, CDR1 is MGHRA and CDR2 is YSYEKL. CDR3 in DNA: TGCGCCAGCAGCCTGGCCCAGAGCTACGAGCAGTACTTC. It codes for CASSLAQSYEQYF.

This chain connects TRBV15 to TRBJ2-1; 11 bases match TRBD2. The CDR3 runs 16 residues. V was clipped by 3 bases and J by 4 bases; unmatched bases: 5. Germline CDR1 LNHNV, CDR2 YYDKDF (reference sequence). The CDR3 here is CATSSRSGRGYNEQFF. The CDR3 DNA sequence: TGTGCCACCAGCAGTCGTAGCGGGAGGGGATACAATGAGCAGTTCTTC.

This chain joins TRBV7-9 and TRBJ2-1; the match to TRBD1 covers 7 bases. The CDR3 loop spans 17 amino acids. Looked up from germline, CDR1 is SEHNR and CDR2 is FQNEAQ (reference sequence). Germline trimming cut 4 bases from V and 0 bases from J; bases unmatched to any gene: 9. CDR3 nucleotides: TGTGCCAGCAGCTCTACAATGGACAGGAGCTCCTACAATGAGCAGTTCTTC. Its translation is CASSSTMDRSSYNEQFF.

This clone was found many times. The chain combines TRBV27 with TRBJ2-7; the match to TRBD2 covers 14 bases. In germline, CDR1 is MNHEY, CDR2 SMNVEV (reference sequence). The CDR3 has 14 amino acids. Trimming at V came to 7 bases and at J to 4 bases, leaving 3 bases not matched to a gene. The DNA of the CDR3 is TGTGCCAGCACCGGGACTAGCGGGAGTTACGAGCAGTACTTC. It yields the protein CASTGTSGSYEQYF.

Worth noting for this clone: This may arise from a read error, as a much more abundant clone is one base away. The chain links TRBV15 to TRBJ1-2; 7 bases align to TRBD1. Germline V gene sequence: CDR1 LNHNV, CDR2 YYDKDF (reference sequence). The CDR3 has 15 residues. V trimming: 2 bases; J trimming: 3 bases; junction bases outside the gene matches: 6. The CDR3 sequence is CATSRNATGDYGYTF. CDR3 DNA: TGTGCCACCAGCAGAAATGCTACAGGGGACTATGGCTACACCTTC.

This sequence joins TRBV5-1 and TRBJ2-7, with 10 nucleotides matching TRBD1. Germline V CDR1 and CDR2: SGHRS, YFSETQ. After removal of 6 bases from V and 0 bases from J, the junction contained 3 bases not matched to a gene. There are 14 residues in the CDR3. The CDR3 region has the DNA TGCGCCAGCACCCGGACAGGGGGCTCCTACGAGCAGTACTTC. Translation gives CASTRTGGSYEQYF.

The gene calls are TRBV15 and TRBJ2-2; 7 nucleotides align to TRBD1. Trimming at V came to 4 bases and at J to 5 bases, leaving 7 bases not matched to a gene. The CDR3 spans 15 residues. Germline V gene sequence: CDR1 LNHNV, CDR2 YYDKDF (reference sequence). For the CDR3, the DNA is TGTGCCACCAGCACGGAGGACAGGTCGACCGGGGAGCTGTTTTTT. Protein product: CATSTEDRSTGELFF.